This TCR beta chain appears in the sequencing data of a study of T cell responses to AZD1222 COVID-19 vaccine. Broader study findings: Unmutated variant regions are reportedly targeted by nearly half of spike-specific TCRs. The donors showed a predominance of white British ancestry and of females, with possible underestimation of clonal diversity. Following two doses of AZD1222, Spike-specific TCR breadth and depth rose.

The J segment lost 4 bases and the V segment lost 5 bases, leaving 7 bases of the junction unmatched. Germline V gene data show CDR1 as LGHNA and CDR2 as YNFKEQ. This CDR3 is built from 15 residues. Repertoires were generated with immunoSEQ multiplex PCR, while TCRdb's copy carries only in-frame clones and drops some. The sample carries about 64,000 clones, roughly 80% recorded once. With regard to this clone: Antigen specificity is unknown.

The specimen was peripheral blood, collected 28 days after the second AZD1222 dose. The clonotype comes from an adult who received the AZD1222 COVID-19 vaccine. The chain joins TRBV4-2 to TRBJ2-2; 7 nucleotides line up with TRBD2. Here the CDR3 DNA reads TGTGCCAGCAGCGGGGTGGCGGGGGTCACCGGGGAGCTGTTTTTT. This sequence encodes CASSGVAGVTGELFF.